The clone carrying this T cell receptor (beta chain) was seen a handful of times. Its antigen remains unidentified. Synthesis of TCR cDNA relied on 5'RACE template switching, which attached a universal primer site and UMIs. TCRdb re-called the 5' RACE reads through MiXCR, storing one row per CDR3 protein. The sample records about 300,000 distinct CDR3 sequences, roughly 8.7% being singletons. This CDR3 is 16 amino acids long. CDR1 SGHNT and CDR2 YYREEE come from the germline V gene (reference sequence). Trimming left V 4 bases short and J 0 bases short, with 14 bases between. This sample stems from a study of T cells after yellow fever vaccination. Study observations and caveats: Weaker, the secondary response peaked sooner, at day 5 versus 15.

The sequencing used CD4+ T cells sorted from PBMCs, collected 5 days after the yellow fever booster vaccination. The clonotype comes from a man in his late teens or twenties who received the YFV17D yellow fever vaccine. V usage is TRBV5-4 and J usage is TRBJ2-1, with D maybe TRBD1 (6 bases). The CDR3: CASSLGQPSSYNEQFF. CDR3 sequence (DNA): TGTGCCAGCAGCCTTGGACAGCCGAGCTCCTACAATGAGCAGTTCTTC. Based on the CDR3 plus reference TRBV5-4 and TRBJ2-1, the full variable domain is ETGVTQSPTHLIKTRGQQVTLRCSSQSGHNTVSWYQQALGQGPQFIFQYYREEENGRGNFPPRFSGLQFPNYSSELNVNALELDDSALYLCASSLGQPSSYNEQFFGPGTRLTVL.